The 21 T cell receptor beta chains below were found in one sample sequenced in a study of PD-1 blockade in mismatch repair-deficient tumors. Profiled with immunoSEQ multiplex PCR; TCRdb holds only in-frame clones, not every one. The table shows around 120,000 clones, with roughly 86% occurring only once. The material sequenced was peripheral blood, taken 44 weeks after starting pembrolizumab. All receptors derive from an adult with mismatch repair-deficient cancer.

The chain is built from TRBV2 and TRBJ2-3; 7 bases align to TRBD1. The V segment lost 5 bases and the J segment 4 bases; nucleotides outside the gene matches: 15. CDR1 and CDR2 from the germline V gene are SNHLY and FYNNEI. The CDR3 contains 17 residues. CDR3 loop: CASSHGRGSGGADTQYF. In DNA form, the CDR3 reads TGTGCCAGCAGTCATGGCAGGGGGAGTGGCGGTGCAGATACGCAGTATTTT.

The chain carries TRBV7-9 and TRBJ2-1; tentative D call: TRBD2 (7 bases). The V gene lost 5 bases and the J gene lost 0 bases, with 14 bases spanning the gap. The germline CDR1 and CDR2 sequences are SEHNR and FQNEAQ (reference sequence). This CDR3 contains 16 residues. CDR3: CASSPGGGSSYNEQFF. The CDR3 nucleotides read TGTGCCAGCAGCCCGGGGGGCGGGAGCTCCTACAATGAGCAGTTCTTC. Supplemented by reference TRBV7-9 and TRBJ2-1, the full variable domain reads DTGVSQNPRHKITKRGQNVTFRCDPISEHNRLYWYRQTLGQGPEFLTYFQNEAQLEKSRLLSDRFSAERPKGSFSTLEIQRTEQGDSAMYLCASSPGGGSSYNEQFFGPGTRLTVL.

This clone was observed a single time. The chain combines TRBV7-9 with TRBJ1-3; 10 bases fit TRBD1. The V gene end was trimmed by 5 bases and the J gene end by 1 base; junction bases not matched to a gene: 8. Germline V gene lookup returns CDR1 SEHNR and CDR2 FQNEAQ (reference sequence). This CDR3 comprises 17 residues. The CDR3 DNA is TGTGCCAGCAGCGCATACCGGGACAGGGGATCTGGAAACACCATATATTTT. Its translation is CASSAYRDRGSGNTIYF.

The chain links TRBV5-1 to TRBJ2-1; TRBD2 matches 11 bases. The CDR3 extends over 16 amino acids. V was clipped by 3 bases and J by 0 bases; unmatched bases: 2. Germline CDR1 reads SGHRS; CDR2 reads YFSETQ. This CDR3 is CASSYTSGGSYNEQFF. The DNA for the CDR3 is TGCGCCAGCAGCTATACTAGCGGGGGCTCCTACAATGAGCAGTTCTTC.

The chain recombines TRBV21-1 with TRBJ2-1; TRBD1, the table's D call, lacks a check against the DNA. TRBV21-1 is assigned pseudogene status. This CDR3 contains 13 residues. The chain's CDR3 is CASSKGKGNEQFF. The DNA of the CDR3 is TGTGCCAGCAGCAAGGGGAAGGGGAATGAGCAGTTCTTC.

The chain links TRBV7-6 to TRBJ2-7; no firm D call. V lost 3 bases and J 2 bases, leaving 8 bases between the germline ends. The germline CDR1 and CDR2 sequences are SGHVS and FNYEAQ. This CDR3 has 13 residues. The CDR3 DNA reads TGTGCCAGCAGCTTTAACAGTGCCTACGAGCAGTACTTC. This encodes CASSFNSAYEQYF.

The chain links TRBV18 to TRBJ1-3; 7 positions agree with TRBD1. The germline V gene has CDR1 KGHSH and CDR2 LQKENI. This CDR3 spans 15 amino acids. V shed 0 bases, J shed 3 bases, and the junction held 2 bases outside the gene matches. The DNA of the CDR3 is TGTGCCAGCTCACCACCGGGACAGATTGGAAACACCATATATTTT. Translated: CASSPPGQIGNTIYF.

The rearrangement links TRBV7-8 to TRBJ1-5; no clear D gene. The CDR3 runs 16 residues. Trimming removed 1 base at V and 0 bases at J, with 10 bases between. Germline V gene data show CDR1 as SGHVS and CDR2 as FQNEAQ. The CDR3 region has the DNA TGTGCCAGCAGCTTAGGGAGCCCCTATAGCAATCAGCCCCAGCATTTT. Encoded protein: CASSLGSPYSNQPQHF.

The chain employs TRBV27 and TRBJ2-3; a possible D gene is TRBD1 (6 bases). This CDR3 has 16 amino acids. The germline V and J ends were trimmed by 0 bases and 6 bases, with 16 bases remaining between them. Germline CDR1 and CDR2: MNHEY and SMNVEV (reference sequence). This chain's CDR3 is CASSLSRVRGFDTQYF. The DNA of the CDR3 is TGTGCCAGCAGTTTATCGAGGGTTAGGGGGTTTGATACGCAGTATTTT.

The chain uses TRBV29-1 and TRBJ1-5; 8 positions agree with TRBD1. Germline CDR1 SQVTM, CDR2 ANQGSEA. This CDR3 spans 18 amino acids. V lost 4 bases to trimming and J lost 3 bases; unmatched junction nucleotides: 17. The CDR3 reads CSVGKLDRAECYNQPQHF. The CDR3 DNA follows: TGCAGCGTTGGTAAACTGGACAGGGCTGAATGTTACAATCAGCCCCAGCATTTT.

The chain carries TRBV28 and TRBJ2-1; D is ambiguous. The CDR3 length is 15 residues. Germline V gene data show CDR1 as MDHEN and CDR2 as SYDVKM. V gave up 3 bases and J gave up 3 bases, with 12 bases separating them. CDR3 amino acids: CASSLAQVSYNEQFF. In DNA, the CDR3 is TGTGCCAGCAGTTTGGCACAAGTTAGCTACAATGAGCAGTTCTTC.

V gene TRBV5-1 combines with J gene TRBJ2-1, with 9 bases that match TRBD1. V lost 6 bases to trimming and J lost 3 bases; unmatched junction nucleotides: 7. This CDR3 comprises 15 residues. Per the germline V gene, CDR1 is SGHRS and CDR2 is YFSETQ. The CDR3 region is CASTSGTGHYNEQFF. In DNA, the CDR3 is TGCGCCAGCACCTCCGGGACAGGGCACTACAATGAGCAGTTCTTC.

This chain links TRBV5-1 with TRBJ2-1; D perhaps matches TRBD1 (6 bases). Germline V gene data show CDR1 as SGHRS and CDR2 as YFSETQ. This CDR3 spans 14 amino acids. The V and J ends lost 0 bases and 4 bases respectively, with 8 bases between them. Here the CDR3 DNA reads TGCGCCAGCAGCTTGGGGGGGCCATACAATGAGCAGTTCTTC. Translating gives CASSLGGPYNEQFF.

The chain recombines TRBV21-1 with TRBJ1-1. TRBV21-1 is described as a pseudogene. CDR3 size: 12 residues. The CDR3 DNA reads TGTGCCAGCAGCCAAAAGGAGTCTGGAGCTTTCTTT. Amino acid sequence: CASSQKESGAFF.

This chain joins TRBV6-5 and TRBJ1-2; the D gene is possibly TRBD1 (5 bases). There are 12 residues in the CDR3. From germline, CDR1 is MNHEY and CDR2 SVGAGI. With 10 bases removed from V and 6 bases from J, the gap between germline ends came to 15 bases. The CDR3 protein is CATEGRVDGYTF. The DNA for the CDR3 is TGTGCCACAGAGGGACGGGTCGATGGCTACACCTTC.

This clone was seen a handful of times. The rearrangement joins TRBV27 to TRBJ1-5; TRBD1 agrees at 9 bases. Germline V lookup: CDR1 MNHEY, CDR2 SMNVEV (reference sequence). The CDR3 is 16 amino acids. The J segment lost 4 bases and the V segment lost 2 bases, leaving 6 bases of the junction unmatched. The CDR3: CASSLLGTGQNQPQHF. In nucleotides, the CDR3 is TGTGCCAGCAGTTTACTCGGGACAGGGCAGAATCAGCCCCAGCATTTT.

The rearrangement links TRBV28 to TRBJ2-7, with a weak D call TRBD2 (5 bases). Germline-derived CDR1 and CDR2 are MDHEN and SYDVKM. The CDR3 is 12 amino acids. Deletions cut 2 bases from V and 5 bases from J, with 7 bases between. The CDR3 DNA sequence: TGTGCCAGCAGTTTAGAGGGCCACGAGCAGTACTTC. This codes for CASSLEGHEQYF. Full variable domain (rest looked up from reference TRBV28 and TRBJ2-7): DVKVTQSSRYLVKRTGEKVFLECVQDMDHENMFWYRQDPGLGLRLIYFSYDVKMKEKGDIPEGYSVSREKKERFSLILESASTNQTSMYLCASSLEGHEQYFGPGTRLTVT.

The chain has TRBV15 and TRBJ2-1, with 10 bases matching TRBD1. Germline loops: CDR1 LNHNV, CDR2 YYDKDF (reference sequence). CDR3 size: 17 residues. V trimming: 1 base; J trimming: 5 bases; junction bases outside the gene matches: 8. CDR3 DNA sequence: TGTGCCACCAGCAGAGTTAGGGGACAGGGGCTTAACAATGAGCAGTTCTTC. It specifies CATSRVRGQGLNNEQFF. The full variable domain, rest sourced from reference TRBV15 and TRBJ2-1, is DAMVIQNPRYQVTQFGKPVTLSCSQTLNHNVMYWYQQKSSQAPKLLFHYYDKDFNNEADTPDNFQSRRPNTSFCFLDIRSPGLGDTAMYLCATSRVRGQGLNNEQFFGPGTRLTVL.

The V and J genes are TRBV7-9 and TRBJ1-4, with D uncertain. Trimming cost V 0 bases and J 8 bases, with 7 bases left between them. Germline loops: CDR1 SEHNR, CDR2 FQNEAQ (reference sequence). This CDR3 contains 13 residues. The CDR3 loop reads CASSLAAGEKLFF. CDR3 nucleotide sequence: TGTGCCAGCAGCTTAGCGGCCGGAGAAAAACTGTTTTTT.

This clone was counted a few times. The chain employs TRBV9 and TRBJ1-1; D is unclear. The CDR3 extends over 15 amino acids. Between the trimmed V and J ends, which lost 0 bases and 4 bases, there was a span of 13 bases. Germline V gene sequence: CDR1 SGDLS, CDR2 YYNGEE. The CDR3 region has the DNA TGTGCCAGCAGCGTAGGAATGTCGTGGGGCACTGAAGCTTTCTTT. Its protein product is CASSVGMSWGTEAFF.

The rearrangement uses TRBV7-2 and TRBJ2-7, with D perhaps being TRBD1 or TRBD2 (6 bases each). Germline V lookup: CDR1 SGHTA, CDR2 FQGNSA. The ends were cut back, 5 bases at V and 6 bases at J, with 20 bases in the middle. CDR3 length: 15 residues. The CDR3 is CASSARYLRGGEQYF. The CDR3 DNA sequence: TGTGCCAGCAGCGCACGATACCTCAGGGGAGGCGAGCAGTACTTC.